Described below is a single T cell receptor beta chain sequence and its context. This entry belongs to a study of blood T cell repertoires in COVID-19. CDR3 size: 15 residues. In germline, CDR1 is LNHDA, CDR2 SQIVND (reference sequence). The germline V and J ends were trimmed by 9 bases and 2 bases, with 14 bases remaining between them. TCRdb's table, derived via immunoSEQ multiplex PCR, lists solely in-frame clones and lacks some. The sample lists more than 300,000 clones; 88% were seen once. V gene TRBV19 combines with J gene TRBJ2-6; possibly TRBD1 for D (6 bases). What was sequenced was peripheral blood. The origin of this receptor is a woman in her thirties with COVID-19, enrolled during active disease. DNA for the CDR3: TGTGCCAGCTCCGACAGGTACACTGGGGCCAACGTCCTGACTTTC. Translation gives CASSDRYTGANVLTF.